A selection of T cell receptor beta chains follows, all from one sample in a study of vaccination and CD4 T cells after COVID-19. TCRdb re-called the PCR reads with MiXCR, one entry per CDR3 protein. Of 20,000 to 25,000 distinct CDR3 sequences in the sample, roughly two fifths were seen once. These receptors lack a known antigen. The material was CD4+ T cells from blood, cultured in vitro, obtained about 7 months after SARS-CoV-2 vaccination. The source is a human donor who had recovered from COVID-19. Both conserved end residues are part of each CDR3. Fields, in order: CDR3 protein, CDR3 DNA, clone size, D gene, V gene, J gene. A D gene is named only where the DNA matches it firmly. The size field is filled for only some rows; it gives once, few, many or a size class.

cdr3_aa: CASSSIATEQYF
cdr3_nt: TGTGCCAGCAGCTCAATAGCGACCGAGCAGTACTTC
clone_size: NA
d_call: NA
v_call: TRBV6-1
j_call: TRBJ2-7

cdr3_aa: CASSLLAGGSLETQYF
cdr3_nt: TGTGCCAGCAGTCTGCTAGCGGGAGGGAGTCTCGAGACCCAGTACTTC
clone_size: NA
d_call: TRBD2
v_call: TRBV6-1
j_call: TRBJ2-5

cdr3_aa: CASRISGDTYNEQFF
cdr3_nt: TGTGCCAGCAGAATTAGCGGGGATACCTACAATGAGCAGTTCTTC
clone_size: NA
d_call: TRBD2
v_call: TRBV6-1
j_call: TRBJ2-1

cdr3_aa: CSARASLRLMGPYERYF
cdr3_nt: TGCAGTGCTAGGGCCTCCTTGCGCCTCATGGGGCCCTACGAGCGGTACTTC
clone_size: NA
d_call: NA
v_call: TRBV20-1
j_call: TRBJ2-7

cdr3_aa: CASKKTGANSPLHF
cdr3_nt: TGTGCCAGCAAAAAGACAGGGGCGAATTCACCCCTCCACTTT
clone_size: NA
d_call: TRBD1
v_call: TRBV6-2/TRBV6-3
j_call: TRBJ1-6

cdr3_aa: CASSSQGTDTQYF
cdr3_nt: TGTGCCAGCAGCTCGCAGGGCACAGATACGCAGTATTTT
clone_size: few
d_call: NA
v_call: TRBV7-3
j_call: TRBJ2-3

cdr3_aa: CASSKQGANTEAFF
cdr3_nt: TGTGCCAGCAGCAAACAGGGGGCGAACACTGAAGCTTTCTTT
clone_size: NA
d_call: TRBD1
v_call: TRBV6-1
j_call: TRBJ1-1

cdr3_aa: CASSAGALETQYF
cdr3_nt: TGTGCCAGCAGCGCCGGGGCCTTGGAGACCCAGTACTTC
clone_size: NA
d_call: NA
v_call: TRBV7-3
j_call: TRBJ2-5

cdr3_aa: CSARDPTGIGQYF
cdr3_nt: TGCAGTGCTAGAGATCCGACAGGGATCGGGCAGTACTTC
clone_size: few
d_call: TRBD1
v_call: TRBV20-1
j_call: TRBJ2-7

cdr3_aa: CAISGSSGRAGETQYF
cdr3_nt: TGTGCCATCAGTGGCTCTAGCGGGAGGGCGGGGGAGACCCAGTACTTC
clone_size: few
d_call: TRBD2
v_call: TRBV10-3
j_call: TRBJ2-5

cdr3_aa: CASSVTGFHEQYF
cdr3_nt: TGTGCCAGCAGCGTAACAGGGTTCCACGAGCAGTACTTC
clone_size: few
d_call: NA
v_call: TRBV7-8
j_call: TRBJ2-7

cdr3_aa: CASSLGTKDEQYF
cdr3_nt: TGTGCCAGCAGCCTGGGGACTAAGGACGAGCAGTACTTC
clone_size: NA
d_call: TRBD2
v_call: TRBV7-9
j_call: TRBJ2-7

cdr3_aa: CSAKRSGSTDTQYF
cdr3_nt: TGCAGTGCGAAACGAAGCGGGAGCACAGATACGCAGTATTTT
clone_size: NA
d_call: NA
v_call: TRBV20-1
j_call: TRBJ2-3

cdr3_aa: CASEQGYEQYF
cdr3_nt: TGTGCCAGCGAACAGGGATACGAGCAGTACTTC
clone_size: NA
d_call: NA
v_call: TRBV7-9
j_call: TRBJ2-7

cdr3_aa: CSARDERAGANVLTF
cdr3_nt: TGCAGTGCTAGAGATGAAAGGGCTGGGGCCAACGTCCTGACTTTC
clone_size: few
d_call: NA
v_call: TRBV20-1
j_call: TRBJ2-6

cdr3_aa: CASSEQILQGSQPQHF
cdr3_nt: TGTGCCAGCAGTGAACAAATATTACAGGGATCCCAGCCCCAGCATTTT
clone_size: NA
d_call: NA
v_call: TRBV6-1
j_call: TRBJ1-5

cdr3_aa: CSASGEPGSGNQPQHF
cdr3_nt: TGCAGTGCTAGTGGCGAGCCGGGGAGTGGCAATCAGCCCCAGCATTTT
clone_size: NA
d_call: NA
v_call: TRBV20-1
j_call: TRBJ1-5

cdr3_aa: CSATAQGETQYF
cdr3_nt: TGCAGTGCTACAGCCCAGGGTGAGACCCAGTACTTC
clone_size: few
d_call: NA
v_call: TRBV20-1
j_call: TRBJ2-5

cdr3_aa: CASSDHRAEQYF
cdr3_nt: TGTGCCAGCAGTGATCACAGGGCCGAGCAGTACTTC
clone_size: NA
d_call: NA
v_call: TRBV6-1
j_call: TRBJ2-7

cdr3_aa: CASSPRDVYNSPLHF
cdr3_nt: TGTGCCAGCAGCCCCCGGGACGTCTATAATTCACCCCTCCACTTT
clone_size: few
d_call: NA
v_call: TRBV6-1
j_call: TRBJ1-6

cdr3_aa: CASSFGRGYTDTQYF
cdr3_nt: TGTGCCAGCAGTTTTGGGCGGGGGTACACAGATACGCAGTATTTT
clone_size: NA
d_call: TRBD2
v_call: TRBV28
j_call: TRBJ2-3

cdr3_aa: CASSFRETSYEQYF
cdr3_nt: TGTGCCAGCAGCTTTAGGGAGACCTCCTACGAGCAGTACTTC
clone_size: few
d_call: NA
v_call: TRBV7-9
j_call: TRBJ2-7

cdr3_aa: CASSSSDLDETQYF
cdr3_nt: TGTGCCAGCAGCTCCTCGGACCTTGACGAGACCCAGTACTTC
clone_size: few
d_call: NA
v_call: TRBV6-5
j_call: TRBJ2-5

cdr3_aa: CSARSSTSVGDEQFF
cdr3_nt: TGCAGTGCTAGGTCGTCGACTAGCGTAGGCGATGAGCAGTTCTTC
clone_size: few
d_call: TRBD2
v_call: TRBV20-1
j_call: TRBJ2-1

cdr3_aa: CASSLASEQFF
cdr3_nt: TGTGCCAGCAGCTTAGCAAGTGAGCAGTTCTTC
clone_size: NA
d_call: NA
v_call: TRBV7-9
j_call: TRBJ2-1

cdr3_aa: CASSLLGEQFF
cdr3_nt: TGTGCCAGCAGCTTACTAGGAGAGCAGTTCTTC
clone_size: NA
d_call: NA
v_call: TRBV5-4
j_call: TRBJ2-1

cdr3_aa: CSASPFGLLNQPQHF
cdr3_nt: TGCAGTGCTAGCCCGTTCGGACTGCTCAATCAGCCCCAGCATTTT
clone_size: NA
d_call: NA
v_call: TRBV20-1
j_call: TRBJ1-5

cdr3_aa: CASSYVAGGRTQYF
cdr3_nt: TGTGCCAGCAGTTACGTAGCGGGAGGGCGGACGCAGTATTTT
clone_size: NA
d_call: TRBD2
v_call: TRBV6-2/TRBV6-3
j_call: TRBJ2-3

cdr3_aa: CASSKTSGGYYEQYF
cdr3_nt: TGTGCCAGCAGTAAGACTTCGGGTGGGTATTACGAGCAGTACTTC
clone_size: NA
d_call: NA
v_call: TRBV6-1
j_call: TRBJ2-7

cdr3_aa: CASSTQREASEQYF
cdr3_nt: TGTGCCAGCAGTACCCAGCGGGAGGCAAGCGAGCAGTACTTC
clone_size: NA
d_call: TRBD2
v_call: TRBV27
j_call: TRBJ2-7

cdr3_aa: CASRHTDTQYF
cdr3_nt: TGCGCCAGCAGACACACAGATACGCAGTATTTT
clone_size: once
d_call: NA
v_call: TRBV10-2
j_call: TRBJ2-3

cdr3_aa: CASSPGLAGSTDTQYF
cdr3_nt: TGTGCCAGCAGCCCAGGACTAGCGGGAAGCACAGATACGCAGTATTTT
clone_size: NA
d_call: TRBD2
v_call: TRBV7-3
j_call: TRBJ2-3

cdr3_aa: CSTFSPDLVYGYTF
cdr3_nt: TGCAGCACTTTCTCTCCGGACTTGGTTTATGGCTACACCTTC
clone_size: NA
d_call: NA
v_call: TRBV29-1
j_call: TRBJ1-2

cdr3_aa: CASSLTRDTDTQYF
cdr3_nt: TGCGCCAGCAGTTTGACTCGGGACACAGATACGCAGTATTTT
clone_size: NA
d_call: NA
v_call: TRBV10-1
j_call: TRBJ2-3

cdr3_aa: CASSLKLTGGSGELFF
cdr3_nt: TGTGCCAGCAGCTTAAAATTGACAGGGGGATCCGGGGAGCTGTTTTTT
clone_size: NA
d_call: TRBD1
v_call: TRBV7-9
j_call: TRBJ2-2

cdr3_aa: CASSIGTSAKETQYF
cdr3_nt: TGTGCCAGCAGCATCGGGACTAGCGCAAAAGAGACCCAGTACTTC
clone_size: once
d_call: TRBD2
v_call: TRBV11-3
j_call: TRBJ2-5

cdr3_aa: CASSHDRLPYEQYF
cdr3_nt: TGTGCCAGCAGCCACGACAGATTACCCTACGAGCAGTACTTC
clone_size: NA
d_call: NA
v_call: TRBV6-1
j_call: TRBJ2-7

cdr3_aa: CASSTFSGYTGELFF
cdr3_nt: TGTGCCAGCAGCACCTTTAGCGGGTACACCGGGGAGCTGTTTTTT
clone_size: few
d_call: TRBD2
v_call: TRBV7-9
j_call: TRBJ2-2

cdr3_aa: CASRRGRGESNQPQHF
cdr3_nt: TGTGCCAGCAGGAGGGGTCGGGGGGAGAGCAATCAGCCCCAGCATTTT
clone_size: few
d_call: NA
v_call: TRBV6-1
j_call: TRBJ1-5

cdr3_aa: CASSPKDRGVTDTQYF
cdr3_nt: TGTGCCAGCAGCCCTAAGGACAGGGGCGTCACAGATACGCAGTATTTT
clone_size: NA
d_call: TRBD1
v_call: TRBV7-8
j_call: TRBJ2-3

cdr3_aa: CASGFEQYF
cdr3_nt: TGTGCCAGCGGATTCGAGCAGTACTTC
clone_size: few
d_call: NA
v_call: TRBV6-1
j_call: TRBJ2-7

cdr3_aa: CSAPDRLYNSPLHF
cdr3_nt: TGCAGTGCTCCAGACCGGTTATATAATTCACCCCTCCACTTT
clone_size: medium-sized
d_call: NA
v_call: TRBV20-1
j_call: TRBJ1-6

cdr3_aa: CSARDRVAAGLFF
cdr3_nt: TGCAGTGCTAGAGATCGAGTTGCGGCGGGGCTGTTCTTC
clone_size: NA
d_call: NA
v_call: TRBV20-1
j_call: TRBJ2-1

cdr3_aa: CASSQDRSNYGYTF
cdr3_nt: TGTGCCAGCAGTCAAGACAGGTCTAACTATGGCTACACCTTC
clone_size: few
d_call: NA
v_call: TRBV7-2
j_call: TRBJ1-2

cdr3_aa: CASSKVRIGRRGHEQYF
cdr3_nt: TGTGCCAGCAGCAAAGTAAGGATAGGGCGCCGGGGCCACGAGCAGTACTTC
clone_size: few
d_call: NA
v_call: TRBV21-1
j_call: TRBJ2-7

cdr3_aa: CASTRGQLNTEAFF
cdr3_nt: TGTGCCAGCACCCGTGGGCAGTTGAACACTGAAGCTTTCTTT
clone_size: medium-sized
d_call: NA
v_call: TRBV28
j_call: TRBJ1-1

cdr3_aa: CASSPNRDTHEQYF
cdr3_nt: TGTGCCAGCAGCCCAAACCGGGACACCCACGAGCAGTACTTC
clone_size: NA
d_call: NA
v_call: TRBV4-2
j_call: TRBJ2-7

cdr3_aa: CASSIGQGSSYEQYF
cdr3_nt: TGTGCCAGTAGTATCGGACAGGGCAGCTCCTACGAGCAGTACTTC
clone_size: NA
d_call: TRBD1
v_call: TRBV19
j_call: TRBJ2-7

cdr3_aa: CASSENRVETQYF
cdr3_nt: TGTGCCAGCAGTGAAAACAGGGTTGAGACCCAGTACTTC
clone_size: NA
d_call: NA
v_call: TRBV6-1
j_call: TRBJ2-5

cdr3_aa: CASSLVGVTQYF
cdr3_nt: TGTGCCAGCAGCTTAGTCGGTGTTACGCAGTATTTT
clone_size: NA
d_call: NA
v_call: TRBV7-2
j_call: TRBJ2-3

cdr3_aa: CASSLRGTDTQYF
cdr3_nt: TGTGCCAGCAGCCTAAGGGGCACAGATACGCAGTATTTT
clone_size: once
d_call: NA
v_call: TRBV12-3/TRBV12-4
j_call: TRBJ2-3

cdr3_aa: CASSISSPWGGQPQHF
cdr3_nt: TGTGCCAGTAGTATAAGCTCGCCCTGGGGTGGCCAGCCCCAGCATTTT
clone_size: NA
d_call: NA
v_call: TRBV19
j_call: TRBJ1-5

cdr3_aa: CASSQVQGAVNGYTF
cdr3_nt: TGTGCCAGCAGCCAAGTGCAGGGAGCAGTCAATGGCTACACCTTC
clone_size: NA
d_call: NA
v_call: TRBV14
j_call: TRBJ1-2

cdr3_aa: CASSLVAAFNNEQFF
cdr3_nt: TGTGCCAGCAGCTTAGTAGCCGCCTTCAACAATGAGCAGTTCTTC
clone_size: once
d_call: NA
v_call: TRBV7-8
j_call: TRBJ2-1

cdr3_aa: CASSTRTGGTDTQYF
cdr3_nt: TGTGCCAGCAGCACCCGGACAGGGGGCACAGATACGCAGTATTTT
clone_size: NA
d_call: TRBD1
v_call: TRBV14
j_call: TRBJ2-3

cdr3_aa: CSARDSGGGPNQPQHF
cdr3_nt: TGCAGTGCTAGAGATTCGGGAGGGGGGCCCAATCAGCCCCAGCATTTT
clone_size: NA
d_call: NA
v_call: TRBV20-1
j_call: TRBJ1-5

cdr3_aa: CSCSDEGVPKNIQYF
cdr3_nt: TGCAGTTGCTCTGACGAAGGGGTTCCCAAAAACATTCAGTACTTC
clone_size: few
d_call: NA
v_call: TRBV20-1
j_call: TRBJ2-4

cdr3_aa: CSAREFRGYSSYNEQFF
cdr3_nt: TGCAGTGCTAGAGAGTTCCGGGGCTATAGCTCCTACAATGAGCAGTTCTTC
clone_size: few
d_call: NA
v_call: TRBV20-1
j_call: TRBJ2-1

cdr3_aa: CASSVDGTGEGTQYF
cdr3_nt: TGTGCCAGCAGTGTTGACGGGACAGGGGAAGGGACCCAGTACTTC
clone_size: NA
d_call: TRBD1
v_call: TRBV27
j_call: TRBJ2-5

cdr3_aa: CASSFERREAAPGELFF
cdr3_nt: TGTGCCAGCAGCTTCGAGCGGCGGGAGGCTGCCCCCGGGGAGCTGTTTTTT
clone_size: NA
d_call: TRBD2
v_call: TRBV7-6
j_call: TRBJ2-2